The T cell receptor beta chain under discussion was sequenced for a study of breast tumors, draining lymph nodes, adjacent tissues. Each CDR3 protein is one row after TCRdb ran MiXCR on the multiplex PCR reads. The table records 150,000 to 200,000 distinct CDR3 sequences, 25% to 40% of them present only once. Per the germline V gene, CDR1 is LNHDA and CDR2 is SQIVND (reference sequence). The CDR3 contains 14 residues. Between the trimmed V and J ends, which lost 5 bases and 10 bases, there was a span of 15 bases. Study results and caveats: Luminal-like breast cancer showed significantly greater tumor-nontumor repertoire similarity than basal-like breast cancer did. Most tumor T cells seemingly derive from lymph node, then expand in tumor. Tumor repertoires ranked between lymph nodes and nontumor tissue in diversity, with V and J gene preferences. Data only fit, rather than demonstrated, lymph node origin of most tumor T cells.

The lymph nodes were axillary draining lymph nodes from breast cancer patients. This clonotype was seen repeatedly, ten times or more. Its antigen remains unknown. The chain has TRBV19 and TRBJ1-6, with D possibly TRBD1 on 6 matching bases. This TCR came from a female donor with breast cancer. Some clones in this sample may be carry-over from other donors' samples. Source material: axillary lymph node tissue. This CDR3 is CASSPPYRESPLHF. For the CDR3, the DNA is TGTGCCAGTAGTCCACCGTACAGGGAATCACCCCTCCACTTT.